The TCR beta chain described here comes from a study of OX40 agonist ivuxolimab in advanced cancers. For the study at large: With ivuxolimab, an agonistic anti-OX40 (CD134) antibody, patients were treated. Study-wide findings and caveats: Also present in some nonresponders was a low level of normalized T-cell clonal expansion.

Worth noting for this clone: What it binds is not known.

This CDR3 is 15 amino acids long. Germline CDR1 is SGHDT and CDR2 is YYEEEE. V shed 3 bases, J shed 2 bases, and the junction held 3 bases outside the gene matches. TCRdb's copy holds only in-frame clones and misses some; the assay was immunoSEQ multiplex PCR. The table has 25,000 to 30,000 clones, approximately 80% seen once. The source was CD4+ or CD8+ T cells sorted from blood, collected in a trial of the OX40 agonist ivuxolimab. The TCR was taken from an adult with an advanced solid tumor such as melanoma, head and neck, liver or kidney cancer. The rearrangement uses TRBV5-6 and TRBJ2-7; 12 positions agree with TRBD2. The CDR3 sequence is CASSWRTSGAYEQYF. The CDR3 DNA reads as TGTGCCAGCAGCTGGAGGACTAGCGGGGCCTACGAGCAGTACTTC.